The 6 T cell receptor beta chains below were found in one sample sequenced in a study of blood T cell repertoires in COVID-19. The method was immunoSEQ multiplex PCR; TCRdb's version includes in-frame clones alone and lacks a portion of them. The sample holds 170,000 or so clones, around 83% seen once. Sequencing was performed on peripheral blood. The receptor source for this set is a human donor in a cohort sampled during active COVID-19.

V gene TRBV7-2 combines with J gene TRBJ2-7, with TRBD1 as a possible D gene (6 bases). This CDR3 comprises 13 residues. Between the trimmed V and J ends, which lost 5 bases and 4 bases, there was a span of 12 bases. The germline V gene has CDR1 SGHTA and CDR2 FQGNSA. This CDR3 is CASSPTGSYEQYF. For the CDR3, the DNA is TGTGCCAGCAGCCCTACAGGGAGTTACGAGCAGTACTTC.

The chain carries TRBV19 and TRBJ2-2; D gene ambiguous. CDR1 is LNHDA and CDR2 is SQIVND in the germline V gene (reference sequence). The germline V and J ends were trimmed by 4 bases and 4 bases, with 10 bases remaining between them. The CDR3 runs 14 residues. CDR3 DNA: TGTGCCAGTAGTAGGGCGCAGCCCACCGGGGAGCTGTTTTTT. This encodes CASSRAQPTGELFF.

The chain is built from TRBV5-6 and TRBJ1-2; 8 nucleotides agree with TRBD1. Germline lookup yields CDR1 SGHDT and CDR2 YYEEEE. The length of the CDR3 is 14 residues. V trimming: 6 bases; J trimming: 7 bases; junction bases outside the gene matches: 11. In nucleotides, the CDR3 is TGTGCCAGCATCCTCGGACAGGGTAGATTTGGCTACACCTTC. Its translation: CASILGQGRFGYTF. Based on the CDR3 plus reference TRBV5-6 and TRBJ1-2, the full variable domain is DAGVTQSPTHLIKTRGQQVTLRCSPKSGHDTVSWYQQALGQGPQFIFQYYEEEERQRGNFPDRFSGHQFPNYSSELNVNALLLGDSALYLCASILGQGRFGYTFGSGTRLTVV.

This chain uses TRBV20-1 with TRBJ2-7, with a possible D match to TRBD1 (6 bases). CDR1 and CDR2 (germline): DFQATT, SNEGSKA (reference sequence). V lost 5 bases to trimming and J lost 3 bases, with 8 bases between them. There are 11 residues in the CDR3. The CDR3 region has the DNA TGCAGTGCTCCACAGGGCTACGAGCAGTACTTC. This codes for CSAPQGYEQYF.

The chain employs TRBV6-1 and TRBJ2-7, with D possibly matching TRBD1 (5 bases). Germline V CDR1 and CDR2: MNHNS, SASEGT. V was trimmed by 2 bases and J by 6 bases, leaving 11 bases between them. This CDR3 contains 13 residues. The CDR3 region has the DNA TGTGCCAGCAGTGAACAGGGCTGGGGCGAGCAGTACTTC. It translates to CASSEQGWGEQYF.

V is TRBV19 and J is TRBJ1-5; 7 nucleotides agree with TRBD1. Germline V gives CDR1 LNHDA, CDR2 SQIVND (reference sequence). V dropped 3 bases and J dropped 2; count of bases not matched to a gene: 10. The CDR3 has 17 amino acids. The DNA of the CDR3 is TGTGCCAGTAGTATGAACTCAGGGGGAGAGGGCAATCAGCCCCAGCATTTT. Encoded protein: CASSMNSGGEGNQPQHF.